These T cell receptor beta chains were read from a single sample in a study of CDR3 diversity in severe acne. A single record per CDR3 protein comes from TCRdb applying MiXCR to the PCR reads. Altogether tens of thousands of distinct CDR3 sequences are present, over 40% being singletons, with the ten largest covering around 15%. Sequencing input: blood. Receptors were obtained from a male donor in good health, without acne. The CDR3 runs from the conserved cysteine through the conserved F or W. The D gene is left open where the match is weak. Clone size is stated in some rows and not others, as once, few, many or a class when expanded.

abundance: many; v_gene: TRBV6-5; d_gene: NA; j_gene: TRBJ1-5; CDR3aa: CASSRGEGPNQPQHF; CDR3nt: TGTGCCAGCAGTCGGGGGGAGGGCCCCAATCAGCCCCAGCATTTT
abundance: many; v_gene: TRBV9; d_gene: NA; j_gene: TRBJ2-3; CDR3aa: CASSVTMEGPRGTQYF; CDR3nt: TGTGCCAGCAGCGTAACTATGGAGGGGCCTAGGGGTACGCAGTATTTT
abundance: NA; v_gene: TRBV5-6; d_gene: TRBD2; j_gene: TRBJ2-1; CDR3aa: CASSRLAGLYNEQFF; CDR3nt: TGTGCCAGCAGCCGACTAGCGGGACTCTACAATGAGCAGTTCTTC
abundance: many; v_gene: TRBV19; d_gene: TRBD2; j_gene: TRBJ2-3; CDR3aa: CASRRLAGGAYTQYF; CDR3nt: TGTGCCAGTAGGCGACTAGCGGGGGGGGCGTATACGCAGTATTTT
abundance: once; v_gene: TRBV6-8; d_gene: NA; j_gene: TRBJ2-7; CDR3aa: CASRCPVGGISYEQYF; CDR3nt: TGTGCCAGCAGATGCCCAGTAGGGGGAATCTCCTACGAGCAGTACTTC
abundance: NA; v_gene: TRBV7-2; d_gene: TRBD2; j_gene: TRBJ2-1; CDR3aa: CASSLRRALAGGTYNEQFF; CDR3nt: TGTGCCAGCAGCTTACGAAGGGCACTAGCGGGAGGAACCTACAATGAGCAGTTCTTC
abundance: NA; v_gene: TRBV7-8; d_gene: TRBD1; j_gene: TRBJ1-3; CDR3aa: CASSPGQGSLSGNTIYF; CDR3nt: TGTGCCAGCAGCCCCGGACAGGGCTCCCTCTCTGGAAACACCATATATTTT
abundance: NA; v_gene: TRBV25-1; d_gene: NA; j_gene: TRBJ1-2; CDR3aa: CASSQELGGDGYTF; CDR3nt: TGTGCCAGCAGCCAAGAACTAGGGGGGGATGGCTACACCTTC
abundance: many; v_gene: TRBV30; d_gene: TRBD1; j_gene: TRBJ2-7; CDR3aa: CAWSANRDSISYEQYF; CDR3nt: TGTGCCTGGAGTGCGAACCGGGACAGTATCTCCTACGAGCAGTACTTC
abundance: few; v_gene: TRBV29-1; d_gene: NA; j_gene: TRBJ2-5; CDR3aa: CSVSLGTLQETQYF; CDR3nt: TGCAGCGTTTCTCTTGGTACGCTCCAAGAGACCCAGTACTTC
abundance: NA; v_gene: TRBV7-9; d_gene: TRBD2; j_gene: TRBJ2-5; CDR3aa: CASRAGGFQETQYF; CDR3nt: TGTGCCAGCCGGGCGGGAGGTTTTCAAGAGACCCAGTACTTC
abundance: many; v_gene: TRBV3-1; d_gene: NA; j_gene: TRBJ2-7; CDR3aa: CASSQGRPQYF; CDR3nt: TGTGCCAGCAGCCAAGGACGACCACAGTACTTC
abundance: NA; v_gene: TRBV20-1; d_gene: TRBD1; j_gene: TRBJ2-1; CDR3aa: CSAAGTGVREQFF; CDR3nt: TGCAGTGCGGCTGGGACAGGGGTGCGCGAGCAGTTCTTC
abundance: NA; v_gene: TRBV7-9; d_gene: TRBD1; j_gene: TRBJ1-5; CDR3aa: CASSRDRYKRNEPQHF; CDR3nt: TGTGCCAGCAGCAGGGACAGGTACAAACGCAATGAGCCCCAGCATTTT
abundance: NA; v_gene: TRBV20-1; d_gene: TRBD1; j_gene: TRBJ1-1; CDR3aa: CSAWRQGSDTEAFF; CDR3nt: TGCAGTGCTTGGAGACAGGGATCCGATACTGAAGCTTTCTTT
abundance: NA; v_gene: TRBV7-9; d_gene: NA; j_gene: TRBJ2-3; CDR3aa: CASNPRGGADTQYF; CDR3nt: TGTGCCAGCAACCCGAGAGGGGGGGCAGATACGCAGTATTTT
abundance: NA; v_gene: TRBV19; d_gene: NA; j_gene: TRBJ1-1; CDR3aa: CASRASGRLNTEAFF; CDR3nt: TGTGCCAGTAGGGCCTCGGGGCGATTGAACACTGAAGCTTTCTTT
abundance: medium-sized; v_gene: TRBV7-2; d_gene: NA; j_gene: TRBJ1-2; CDR3aa: CASSADGLYGYTF; CDR3nt: TGTGCCAGCAGCGCGGACGGACTCTATGGCTACACCTTC
abundance: NA; v_gene: TRBV24-1; d_gene: TRBD2; j_gene: TRBJ2-5; CDR3aa: CASSPPGLAAQETQYF; CDR3nt: TGTGCCAGCTCACCGCCTGGACTAGCGGCCCAAGAGACCCAGTACTTC
abundance: NA; v_gene: TRBV2; d_gene: TRBD2; j_gene: TRBJ2-5; CDR3aa: CASSGTGLETQYF; CDR3nt: TGTGCCAGTAGCGGGACGGGGTTGGAGACCCAGTACTTC
abundance: many; v_gene: TRBV2; d_gene: NA; j_gene: TRBJ2-5; CDR3aa: CASSEGGPTQGETQYF; CDR3nt: TGTGCCAGCAGTGAGGGTGGTCCCACCCAGGGAGAGACCCAGTACTTC
abundance: NA; v_gene: TRBV9; d_gene: NA; j_gene: TRBJ1-1; CDR3aa: CASSQRYEAFF; CDR3nt: TGTGCCAGCAGCCAACGTTATGAAGCTTTCTTT
abundance: many; v_gene: TRBV19; d_gene: NA; j_gene: TRBJ2-1; CDR3aa: CASSIRIAPPYNEQFF; CDR3nt: TGTGCCAGTAGTATCCGGATAGCCCCGCCATACAATGAGCAGTTCTTC
abundance: NA; v_gene: TRBV9; d_gene: TRBD1; j_gene: TRBJ2-7; CDR3aa: CASSGTTGGGRYEQYF; CDR3nt: TGTGCCAGCAGCGGAACGACAGGGGGCGGGAGATACGAGCAGTACTTC
abundance: NA; v_gene: TRBV7-9; d_gene: TRBD1; j_gene: TRBJ2-3; CDR3aa: CTSSSDRGTQRETQYF; CDR3nt: TGTACCAGCAGCTCGGACAGGGGAACACAAAGAGAAACGCAGTATTTT
abundance: many; v_gene: TRBV20-1; d_gene: NA; j_gene: TRBJ1-2; CDR3aa: CSARDSATEAGGYTF; CDR3nt: TGCAGTGCTAGAGATTCGGCTACGGAGGCAGGGGGCTACACCTTC
abundance: NA; v_gene: TRBV7-2; d_gene: NA; j_gene: TRBJ2-7; CDR3aa: CASSLGQGGEQYF; CDR3nt: TGTGCCAGCAGCTTAGGGCAGGGGGGCGAGCAGTACTTC
abundance: NA; v_gene: TRBV28; d_gene: TRBD2; j_gene: TRBJ2-1; CDR3aa: CAGEEGGTVYDEQFF; CDR3nt: TGTGCCGGCGAAGAGGGAGGGACGGTCTACGATGAGCAGTTCTTC
abundance: NA; v_gene: TRBV5-1; d_gene: TRBD2; j_gene: TRBJ2-3; CDR3aa: CASSPTSGVVVDTQYF; CDR3nt: TGCGCCAGCAGCCCGACTAGCGGGGTGGTCGTGGATACGCAGTATTTT
abundance: NA; v_gene: TRBV19; d_gene: NA; j_gene: TRBJ1-1; CDR3aa: CASSTSGTARGNTEAFF; CDR3nt: TGTGCCAGTAGTACCTCCGGGACGGCCCGAGGGAACACTGAAGCTTTCTTT
abundance: many; v_gene: TRBV3-1; d_gene: NA; j_gene: TRBJ2-3; CDR3aa: CASSQDELTGGSTDTQYF; CDR3nt: TGTGCCAGCAGCCAAGATGAGTTGACTGGCGGCAGCACAGATACGCAGTATTTT
abundance: many; v_gene: TRBV29-1; d_gene: NA; j_gene: TRBJ2-7; CDR3aa: CSAGGLYEQYF; CDR3nt: TGCAGCGCCGGGGGACTCTACGAGCAGTACTTC
abundance: once; v_gene: TRBV20-1; d_gene: TRBD1; j_gene: TRBJ2-1; CDR3aa: CSATHRRGRRGTEQFF; CDR3nt: TGCAGTGCCACCCACAGAAGGGGGCGCAGGGGCACTGAGCAGTTCTTC
abundance: NA; v_gene: TRBV28; d_gene: NA; j_gene: TRBJ1-1; CDR3aa: CASSLTGYQAFF; CDR3nt: TGTGCCAGCAGTTTAACAGGGTATCAAGCTTTCTTT
abundance: NA; v_gene: TRBV7-8; d_gene: NA; j_gene: TRBJ2-1; CDR3aa: CASSSYSTGRADTQFF; CDR3nt: TGTGCCAGCAGCTCCTATTCTACAGGGAGGGCAGATACGCAGTTCTTC
abundance: NA; v_gene: TRBV5-5; d_gene: TRBD1; j_gene: TRBJ1-1; CDR3aa: CASSRGPSAEAFF; CDR3nt: TGTGCCAGCAGTAGGGGGCCCTCCGCTGAAGCTTTCTTT
abundance: many; v_gene: TRBV5-8; d_gene: TRBD2; j_gene: TRBJ2-1; CDR3aa: CASSLALAGEDEQFF; CDR3nt: TGTGCCAGCAGCTTGGCCCTAGCGGGGGAGGATGAGCAGTTCTTC
abundance: once; v_gene: TRBV12-3/TRBV12-4; d_gene: NA; j_gene: TRBJ1-2; CDR3aa: CASSPFSGYGYTF; CDR3nt: TGTGCCAGCAGTCCGTTCTCGGGCTATGGCTACACCTTC
abundance: NA; v_gene: TRBV20-1; d_gene: NA; j_gene: TRBJ2-2; CDR3aa: CSAEGGTRELFF; CDR3nt: TGCAGTGCGGAGGGGGGCACCCGGGAGCTGTTTTTT
abundance: NA; v_gene: TRBV29-1; d_gene: NA; j_gene: TRBJ2-5; CDR3aa: CSVGYSQETQYF; CDR3nt: TGCAGCGTTGGCTACAGCCAAGAGACCCAGTACTTC
abundance: NA; v_gene: TRBV5-1; d_gene: TRBD2; j_gene: TRBJ2-5; CDR3aa: CASSLVSGVATQYF; CDR3nt: TGCGCCAGCAGCTTGGTTAGCGGGGTGGCGACCCAGTACTTC
abundance: NA; v_gene: TRBV2; d_gene: NA; j_gene: TRBJ1-2; CDR3aa: CASLAVSTYGYTF; CDR3nt: TGTGCCAGCTTAGCGGTCAGCACCTATGGCTACACCTTC
abundance: NA; v_gene: TRBV2; d_gene: TRBD2; j_gene: TRBJ2-7; CDR3aa: CASRESGGYNEQYF; CDR3nt: TGTGCCAGCAGGGAAAGCGGGGGCTACAACGAGCAGTACTTC
abundance: few; v_gene: TRBV12-3/TRBV12-4; d_gene: NA; j_gene: TRBJ1-6; CDR3aa: CASSRDRDSPLHF; CDR3nt: TGTGCCAGCAGCCGGGACCGTGATTCACCCCTCCACTTT
abundance: few; v_gene: TRBV7-8; d_gene: NA; j_gene: TRBJ2-5; CDR3aa: CASSLLGGQTQYF; CDR3nt: TGTGCCAGCAGCTTACTGGGGGGCCAGACCCAGTACTTC
abundance: NA; v_gene: TRBV10-1; d_gene: TRBD1; j_gene: TRBJ1-5; CDR3aa: CASSEALGGRGTYSNQPQHF; CDR3nt: TGCGCCAGCAGTGAGGCGTTGGGGGGCAGGGGGACTTATAGCAATCAGCCCCAGCATTTT
abundance: medium-sized; v_gene: TRBV20-1; d_gene: NA; j_gene: TRBJ2-3; CDR3aa: CSASQRAGTDTQYF; CDR3nt: TGCAGTGCTAGTCAAAGGGCGGGCACAGATACGCAGTATTTT
abundance: few; v_gene: TRBV28; d_gene: NA; j_gene: TRBJ2-7; CDR3aa: CASNPSGLYEQYF; CDR3nt: TGTGCCAGCAATCCCTCAGGGTTGTACGAGCAGTACTTC
abundance: many; v_gene: TRBV6-1; d_gene: TRBD1; j_gene: TRBJ1-1; CDR3aa: CASKRTGALEAFF; CDR3nt: TGTGCCAGCAAACGGACAGGCGCCCTTGAAGCTTTCTTT
abundance: NA; v_gene: TRBV9; d_gene: TRBD2; j_gene: TRBJ2-5; CDR3aa: CASSVGLAGGKETQYF; CDR3nt: TGTGCCAGCAGCGTAGGGCTAGCGGGGGGAAAAGAGACCCAGTACTTC
abundance: few; v_gene: TRBV19; d_gene: NA; j_gene: TRBJ1-1; CDR3aa: CATERGSEAFF; CDR3nt: TGTGCCACGGAGAGGGGTTCTGAAGCTTTCTTT